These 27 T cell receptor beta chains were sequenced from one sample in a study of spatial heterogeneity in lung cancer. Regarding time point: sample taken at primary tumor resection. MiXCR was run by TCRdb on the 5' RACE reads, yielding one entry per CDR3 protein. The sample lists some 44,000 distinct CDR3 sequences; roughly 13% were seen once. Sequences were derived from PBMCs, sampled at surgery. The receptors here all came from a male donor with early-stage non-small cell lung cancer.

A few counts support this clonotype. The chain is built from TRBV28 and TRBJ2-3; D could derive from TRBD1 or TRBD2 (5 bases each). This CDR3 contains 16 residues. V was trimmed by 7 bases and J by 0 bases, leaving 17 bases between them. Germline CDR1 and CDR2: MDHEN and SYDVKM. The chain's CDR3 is CASIPPGTQSTDTQYF. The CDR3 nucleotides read TGTGCCAGCATCCCACCCGGGACCCAGAGCACAGATACGCAGTATTTT.

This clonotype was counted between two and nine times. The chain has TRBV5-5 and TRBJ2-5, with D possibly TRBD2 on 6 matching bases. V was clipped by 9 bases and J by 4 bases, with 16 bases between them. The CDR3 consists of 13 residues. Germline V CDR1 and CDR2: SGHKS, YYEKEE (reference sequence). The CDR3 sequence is CATKAEGLETQYF. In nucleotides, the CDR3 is TGTGCCACCAAAGCGGAGGGATTAGAGACCCAGTACTTC.

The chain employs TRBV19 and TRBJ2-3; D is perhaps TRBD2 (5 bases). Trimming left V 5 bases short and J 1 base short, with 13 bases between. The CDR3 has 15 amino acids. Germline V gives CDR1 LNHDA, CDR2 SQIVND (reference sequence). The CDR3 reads CASSHQLGRTDTQYF. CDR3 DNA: TGTGCCAGTAGTCATCAACTAGGCCGCACAGATACGCAGTATTTT.

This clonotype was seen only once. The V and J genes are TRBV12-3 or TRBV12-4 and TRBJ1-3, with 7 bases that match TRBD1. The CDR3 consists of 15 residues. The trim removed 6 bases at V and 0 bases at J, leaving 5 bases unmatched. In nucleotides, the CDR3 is TGTGCCAGCAGGCCTGACAGGGACTCTGGAAACACCATATATTTT. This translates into CASRPDRDSGNTIYF.

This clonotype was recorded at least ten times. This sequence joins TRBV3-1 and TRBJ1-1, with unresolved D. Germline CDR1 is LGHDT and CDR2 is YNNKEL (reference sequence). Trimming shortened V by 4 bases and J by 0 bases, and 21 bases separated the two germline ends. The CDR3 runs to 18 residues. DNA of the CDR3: TGTGCCAGCAGCCCGGCTCTGGGTCACCTTATCATGAACACTGAAGCTTTCTTT. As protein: CASSPALGHLIMNTEAFF.

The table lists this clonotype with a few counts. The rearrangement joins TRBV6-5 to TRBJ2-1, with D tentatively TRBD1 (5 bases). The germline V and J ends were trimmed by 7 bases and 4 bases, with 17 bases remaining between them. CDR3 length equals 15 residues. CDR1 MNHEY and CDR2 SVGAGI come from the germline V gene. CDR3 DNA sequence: TGTGCCAGCAATTTTAGACAGAGCCTATACAATGAGCAGTTCTTC. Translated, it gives CASNFRQSLYNEQFF.

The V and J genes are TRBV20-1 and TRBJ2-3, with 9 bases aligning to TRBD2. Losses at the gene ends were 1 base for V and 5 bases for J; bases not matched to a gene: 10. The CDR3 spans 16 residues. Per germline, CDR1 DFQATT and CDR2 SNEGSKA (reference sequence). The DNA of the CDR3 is TGCAGTGCTAGAGCCCCAATAGCGGGGGAGAAAGATACGCAGTATTTT. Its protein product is CSARAPIAGEKDTQYF.

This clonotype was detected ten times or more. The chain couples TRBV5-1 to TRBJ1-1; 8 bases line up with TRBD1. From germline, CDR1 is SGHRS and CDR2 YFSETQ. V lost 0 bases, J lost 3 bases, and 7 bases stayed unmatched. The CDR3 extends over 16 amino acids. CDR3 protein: CASSLGTGLSDTEAFF. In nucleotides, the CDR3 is TGCGCCAGCAGCTTGGGGACAGGGCTAAGCGACACTGAAGCTTTCTTT.

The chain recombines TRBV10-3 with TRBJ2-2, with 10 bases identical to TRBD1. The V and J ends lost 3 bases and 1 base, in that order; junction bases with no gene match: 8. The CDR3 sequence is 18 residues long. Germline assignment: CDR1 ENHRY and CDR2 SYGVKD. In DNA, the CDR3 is TGTGCCATCAGTGACCCTCCGGACAGGGGGGTGAACACCGGGGAGCTGTTTTTT. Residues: CAISDPPDRGVNTGELFF.

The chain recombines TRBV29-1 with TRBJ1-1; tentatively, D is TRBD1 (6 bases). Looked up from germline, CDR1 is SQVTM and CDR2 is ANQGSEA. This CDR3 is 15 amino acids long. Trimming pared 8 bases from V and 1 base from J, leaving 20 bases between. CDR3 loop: CSSIAQGLPNTEAFF. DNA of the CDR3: TGCAGCTCGATCGCACAGGGACTCCCGAACACTGAAGCTTTCTTT.

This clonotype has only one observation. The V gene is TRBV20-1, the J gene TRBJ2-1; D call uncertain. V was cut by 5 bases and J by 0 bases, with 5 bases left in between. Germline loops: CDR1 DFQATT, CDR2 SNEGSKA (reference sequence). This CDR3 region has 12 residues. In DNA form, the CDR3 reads TGCAGTGCTCCGAACTCCTACAATGAGCAGTTCTTC. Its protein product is CSAPNSYNEQFF.

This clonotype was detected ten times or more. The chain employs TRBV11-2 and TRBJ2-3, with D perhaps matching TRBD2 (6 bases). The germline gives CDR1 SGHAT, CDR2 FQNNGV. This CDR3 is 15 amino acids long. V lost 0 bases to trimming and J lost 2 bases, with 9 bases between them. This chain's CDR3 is CASSLDGGATDTQYF. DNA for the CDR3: TGTGCCAGCAGCTTAGACGGGGGAGCCACAGATACGCAGTATTTT.

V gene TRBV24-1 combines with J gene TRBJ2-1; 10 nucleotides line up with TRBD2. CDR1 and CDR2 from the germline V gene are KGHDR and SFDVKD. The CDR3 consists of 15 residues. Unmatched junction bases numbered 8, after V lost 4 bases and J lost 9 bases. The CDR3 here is CATSEQASGSLEQFF. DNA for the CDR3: TGTGCCACCAGTGAACAGGCTAGCGGGAGCCTTGAGCAGTTCTTC.

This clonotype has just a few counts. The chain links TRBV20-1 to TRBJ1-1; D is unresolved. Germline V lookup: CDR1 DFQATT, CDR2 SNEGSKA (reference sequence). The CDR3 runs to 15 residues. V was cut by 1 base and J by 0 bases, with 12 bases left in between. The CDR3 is CSARGSPGLNTEAFF. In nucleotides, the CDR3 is TGCAGTGCTAGAGGTAGTCCGGGGTTGAACACTGAAGCTTTCTTT.

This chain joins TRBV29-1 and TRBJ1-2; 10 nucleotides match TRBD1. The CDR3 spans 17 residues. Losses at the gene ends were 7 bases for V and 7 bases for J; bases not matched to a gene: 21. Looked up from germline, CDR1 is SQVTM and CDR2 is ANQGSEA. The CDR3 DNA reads TGCAGCGGAACCTCGGGACAGGGGTCTTTCATCGAGGGTGGCTACACCTTC. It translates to CSGTSGQGSFIEGGYTF. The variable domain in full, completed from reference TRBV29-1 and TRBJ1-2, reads SAVISQKPSRDICQRGTSLTIQCQVDSQVTMMFWYRQQPGQSLTLIATANQGSEATYESGFVIDKFPISRPNLTFSTLTVSNMSPEDSSIYLCSGTSGQGSFIEGGYTFGSGTRLTVV.

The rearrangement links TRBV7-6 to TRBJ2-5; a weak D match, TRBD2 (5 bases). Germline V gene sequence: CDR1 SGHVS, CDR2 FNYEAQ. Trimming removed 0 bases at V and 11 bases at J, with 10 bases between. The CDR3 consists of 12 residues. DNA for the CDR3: TGTGCCAGCAGCTTAGCCTCGACGGGACAGTACTTC. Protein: CASSLASTGQYF.

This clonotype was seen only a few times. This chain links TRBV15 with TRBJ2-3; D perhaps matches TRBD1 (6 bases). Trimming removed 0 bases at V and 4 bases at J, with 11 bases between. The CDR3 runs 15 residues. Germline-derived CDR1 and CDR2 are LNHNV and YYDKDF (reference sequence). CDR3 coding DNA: TGTGCCACCAGCAGAGAACAGGGTTTTGCAGATACGCAGTATTTT. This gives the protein CATSREQGFADTQYF. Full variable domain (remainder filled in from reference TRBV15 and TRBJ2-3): DAMVIQNPRYQVTQFGKPVTLSCSQTLNHNVMYWYQQKSSQAPKLLFHYYDKDFNNEADTPDNFQSRRPNTSFCFLDIRSPGLGDTAMYLCATSREQGFADTQYFGPGTRLTVL.

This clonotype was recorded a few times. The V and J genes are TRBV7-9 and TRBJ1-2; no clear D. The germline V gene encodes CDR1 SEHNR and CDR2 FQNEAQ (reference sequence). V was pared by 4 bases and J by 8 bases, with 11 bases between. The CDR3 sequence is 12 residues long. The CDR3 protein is CASSSHLGGYTF. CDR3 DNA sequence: TGTGCCAGCAGCTCCCACTTAGGCGGCTACACCTTC.

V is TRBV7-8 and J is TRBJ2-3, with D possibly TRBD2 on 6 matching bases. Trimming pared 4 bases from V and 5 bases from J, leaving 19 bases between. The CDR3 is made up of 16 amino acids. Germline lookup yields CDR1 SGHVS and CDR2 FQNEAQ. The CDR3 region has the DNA TGTGCCAGCAGCTCCTATTTCGGGAGCGGAGGAGATACGCAGTATTTT. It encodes CASSSYFGSGGDTQYF.

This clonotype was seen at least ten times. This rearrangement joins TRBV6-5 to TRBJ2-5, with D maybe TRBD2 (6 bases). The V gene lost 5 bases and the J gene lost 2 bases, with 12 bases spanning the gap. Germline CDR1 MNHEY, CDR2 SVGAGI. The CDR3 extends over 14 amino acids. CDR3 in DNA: TGTGCCAGCAGTGATCTGGGGGGACAAGAGACCCAGTACTTC. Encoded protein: CASSDLGGQETQYF.

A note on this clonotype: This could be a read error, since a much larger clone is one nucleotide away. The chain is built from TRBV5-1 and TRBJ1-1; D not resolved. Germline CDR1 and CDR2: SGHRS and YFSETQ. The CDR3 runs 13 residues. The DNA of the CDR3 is TGCGCCAGCATCTTGAATCCGAACACTGAAGCTTTCTTT. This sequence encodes CASILNPNTEAFF.

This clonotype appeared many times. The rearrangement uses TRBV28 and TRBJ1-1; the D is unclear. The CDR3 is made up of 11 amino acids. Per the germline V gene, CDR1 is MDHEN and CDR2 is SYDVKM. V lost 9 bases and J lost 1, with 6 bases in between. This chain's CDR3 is CASKRNTEAFF. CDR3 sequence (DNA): TGTGCCAGTAAAAGGAACACTGAAGCTTTCTTT.

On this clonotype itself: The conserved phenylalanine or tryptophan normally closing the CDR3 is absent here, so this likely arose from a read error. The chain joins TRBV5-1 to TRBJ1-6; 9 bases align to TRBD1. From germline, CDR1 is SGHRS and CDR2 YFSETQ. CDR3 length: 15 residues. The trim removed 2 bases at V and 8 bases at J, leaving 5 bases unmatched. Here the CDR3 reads CASSFTGGDDSPLHL. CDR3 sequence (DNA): TGCGCCAGCAGCTTTACAGGGGGCGATGATTCACCCCTCCACCTT.

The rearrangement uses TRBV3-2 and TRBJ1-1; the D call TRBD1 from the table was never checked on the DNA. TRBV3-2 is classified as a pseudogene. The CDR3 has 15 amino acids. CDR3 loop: CASSQEARGITEAFF. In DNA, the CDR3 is TGTGCCAGCAGCCAAGAGGCCAGGGGGATCACTGAAGCTTTCTTT.

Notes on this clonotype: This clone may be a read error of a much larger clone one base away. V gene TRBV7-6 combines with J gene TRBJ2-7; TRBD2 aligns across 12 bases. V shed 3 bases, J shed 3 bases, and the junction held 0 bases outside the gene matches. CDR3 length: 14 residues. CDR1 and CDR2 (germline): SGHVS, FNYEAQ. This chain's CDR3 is CASSLGLAGYEQYF. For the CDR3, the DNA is TGTGCCAGCAGCTTGGGACTAGCGGGCTACGAGCAGTACTTC.

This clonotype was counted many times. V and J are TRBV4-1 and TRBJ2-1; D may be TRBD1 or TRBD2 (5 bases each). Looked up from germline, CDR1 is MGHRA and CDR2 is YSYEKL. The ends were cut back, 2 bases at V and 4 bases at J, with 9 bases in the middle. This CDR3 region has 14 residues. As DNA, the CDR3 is TGCGCCAGCAGCCAACCGGGGCGATACAATGAGCAGTTCTTC. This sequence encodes CASSQPGRYNEQFF.

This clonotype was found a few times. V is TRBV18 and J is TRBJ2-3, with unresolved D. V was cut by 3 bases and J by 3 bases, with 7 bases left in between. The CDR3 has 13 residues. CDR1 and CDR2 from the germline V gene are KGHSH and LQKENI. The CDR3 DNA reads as TGTGCCAGCTCACCCTCTCGAACAGATACGCAGTATTTT. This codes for CASSPSRTDTQYF.